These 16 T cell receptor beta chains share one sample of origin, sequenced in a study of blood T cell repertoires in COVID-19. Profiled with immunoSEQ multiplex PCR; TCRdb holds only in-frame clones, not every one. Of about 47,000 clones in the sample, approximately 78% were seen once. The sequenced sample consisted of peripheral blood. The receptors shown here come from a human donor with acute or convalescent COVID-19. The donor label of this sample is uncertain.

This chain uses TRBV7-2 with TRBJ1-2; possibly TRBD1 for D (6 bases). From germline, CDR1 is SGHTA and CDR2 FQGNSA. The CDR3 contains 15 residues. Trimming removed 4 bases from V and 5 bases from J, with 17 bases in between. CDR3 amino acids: CASSSNAGTPYGYTF. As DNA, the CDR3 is TGTGCCAGCAGCTCGAACGCCGGGACACCTTATGGCTACACCTTC.

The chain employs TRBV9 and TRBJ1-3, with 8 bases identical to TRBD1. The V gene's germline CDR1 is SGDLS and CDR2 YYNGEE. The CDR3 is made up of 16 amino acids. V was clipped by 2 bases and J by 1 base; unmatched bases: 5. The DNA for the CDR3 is TGTGCCAGCAGCGTCGGACAGGGAGGATCTGGAAACACCATATATTTT. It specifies CASSVGQGGSGNTIYF.

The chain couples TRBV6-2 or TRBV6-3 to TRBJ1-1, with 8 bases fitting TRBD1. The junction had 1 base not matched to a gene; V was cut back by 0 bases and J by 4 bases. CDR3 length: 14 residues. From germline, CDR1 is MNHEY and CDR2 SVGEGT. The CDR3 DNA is TGTGCCAGCAGTTACTCCGACAGGGGCACTGAAGCTTTCTTT. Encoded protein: CASSYSDRGTEAFF.

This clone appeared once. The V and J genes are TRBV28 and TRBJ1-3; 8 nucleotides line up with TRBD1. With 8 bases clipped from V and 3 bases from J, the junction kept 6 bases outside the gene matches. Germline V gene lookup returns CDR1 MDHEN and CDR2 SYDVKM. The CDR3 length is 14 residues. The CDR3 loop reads CASLGQGGGNTIYF. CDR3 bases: TGTGCCAGCCTAGGACAGGGAGGTGGAAACACCATATATTTT.

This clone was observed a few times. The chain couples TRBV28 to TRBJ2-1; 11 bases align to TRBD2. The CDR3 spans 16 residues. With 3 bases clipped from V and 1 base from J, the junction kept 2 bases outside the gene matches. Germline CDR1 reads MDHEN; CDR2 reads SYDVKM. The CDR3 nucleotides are TGTGCCAGCAGTTTGGCTAGCGGGGGGTCCTACAATGAGCAGTTCTTC. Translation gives CASSLASGGSYNEQFF.

The CDR3 reads CASSYQQANEKLFF. The DNA for the CDR3 is TGTGCCAGCAGTTATCAACAGGCTAATGAAAAACTGTTTTTT. The rearrangement joins TRBV6-5 to TRBJ1-4; possibly TRBD1 for D (5 bases). Germline V gene lookup returns CDR1 MNHEY and CDR2 SVGAGI. CDR3 length: 14 residues. Trimming pared 3 bases from V and 3 bases from J, leaving 8 bases between.

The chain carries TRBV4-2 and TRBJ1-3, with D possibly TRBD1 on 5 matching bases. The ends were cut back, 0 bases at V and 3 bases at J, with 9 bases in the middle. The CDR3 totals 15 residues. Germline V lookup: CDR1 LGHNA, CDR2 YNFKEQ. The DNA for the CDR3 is TGTGCCAGCAGCCAAGATAGGGGTTTTGGAAACACCATATATTTT. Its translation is CASSQDRGFGNTIYF.

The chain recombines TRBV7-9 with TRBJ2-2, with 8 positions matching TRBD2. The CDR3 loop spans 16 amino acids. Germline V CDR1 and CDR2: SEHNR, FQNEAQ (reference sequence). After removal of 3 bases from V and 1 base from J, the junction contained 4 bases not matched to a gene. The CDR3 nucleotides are TGTGCCAGCAGCTTTGGTAGCGGGGTGAACACCGGGGAGCTGTTTTTT. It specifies CASSFGSGVNTGELFF.

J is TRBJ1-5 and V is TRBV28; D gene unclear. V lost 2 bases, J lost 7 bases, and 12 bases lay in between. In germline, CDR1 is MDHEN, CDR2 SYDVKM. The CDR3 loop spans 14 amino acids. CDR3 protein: CASSLELTRQPQHF. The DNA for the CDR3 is TGTGCCAGCAGTTTAGAGTTAACGCGGCAGCCCCAGCATTTT.

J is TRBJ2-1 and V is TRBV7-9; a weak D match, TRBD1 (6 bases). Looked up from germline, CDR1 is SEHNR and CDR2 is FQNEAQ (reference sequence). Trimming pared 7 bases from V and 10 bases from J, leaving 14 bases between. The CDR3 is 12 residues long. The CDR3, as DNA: TGTGCCAGCACCAAACAGGGAACCGAGCAGTTCTTC. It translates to CASTKQGTEQFF.

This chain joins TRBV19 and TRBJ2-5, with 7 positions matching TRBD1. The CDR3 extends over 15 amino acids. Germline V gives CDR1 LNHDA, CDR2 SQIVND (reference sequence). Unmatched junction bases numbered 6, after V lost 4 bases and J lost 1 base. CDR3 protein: CASSSLGTAQETQYF. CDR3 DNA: TGTGCCAGTAGTAGCCTAGGGACAGCCCAAGAGACCCAGTACTTC.

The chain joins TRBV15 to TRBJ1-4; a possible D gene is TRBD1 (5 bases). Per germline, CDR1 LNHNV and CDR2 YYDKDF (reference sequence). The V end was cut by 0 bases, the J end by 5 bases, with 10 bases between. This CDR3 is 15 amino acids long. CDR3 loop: CATSRDSGRNEKLFF. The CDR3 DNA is TGTGCCACCAGCAGAGATTCAGGGAGGAATGAAAAACTGTTTTTT.

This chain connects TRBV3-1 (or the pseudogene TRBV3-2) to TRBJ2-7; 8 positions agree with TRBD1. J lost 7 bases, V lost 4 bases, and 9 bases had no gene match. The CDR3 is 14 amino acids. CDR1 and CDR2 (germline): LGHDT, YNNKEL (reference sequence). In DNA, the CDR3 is TGTGCCAGCAGCCTTAGGACAGGGAAGAGGGAGCAGTACTTC. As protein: CASSLRTGKREQYF.

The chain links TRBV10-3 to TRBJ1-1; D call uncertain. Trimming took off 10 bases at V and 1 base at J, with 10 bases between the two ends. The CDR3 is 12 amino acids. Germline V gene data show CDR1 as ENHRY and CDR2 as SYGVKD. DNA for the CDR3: TGTGCCACCTGCCCAGGGAACACTGAAGCTTTCTTT. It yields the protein CATCPGNTEAFF.

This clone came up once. CDR3 in amino acids: CASSEGRAYEQYF. The CDR3 coding sequence is TGTGCCAGCAGTGAGGGCAGAGCCTACGAGCAGTACTTC. V is TRBV25-1 and J is TRBJ2-7; D not certain. Germline CDR1 and CDR2: MGHDK and SYGVNS. Trimming took 3 bases from V and 2 from J, leaving 8 bases between them. The CDR3 has 13 residues.

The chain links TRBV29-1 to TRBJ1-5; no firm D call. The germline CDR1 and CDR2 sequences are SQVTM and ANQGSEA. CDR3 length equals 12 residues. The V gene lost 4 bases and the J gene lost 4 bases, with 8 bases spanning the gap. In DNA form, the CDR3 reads TGCAGCGTTGGGGCACCTAATCAGCCCCAGCATTTT. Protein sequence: CSVGAPNQPQHF.